This TCR beta chain was recovered during a study of T cell responses to AZD1222 COVID-19 vaccine (dated by TCRdb to the early 2020s). Regarding the complete study: AZD1222 recipients whose second dose came at about 4 weeks and those whose second dose came at about 12 weeks were combined into one group, since spike-specific TCR depth and breadth did not differ between the two schedules. A total of just over 230 trial participants underwent TCR sequencing, of whom 200 to 220 had received two doses of AZD1222 and approximately 25 had received two doses of the MenACWY control vaccine. Trial participants were enrolled into age subgroups of 18-55, 56-69 and 70-plus years, which contained roughly 150, 30 and 60 TCR-sequenced participants, respectively.

Its CDR3 holds 12 amino acids, cysteine through phenylalanine. Of all the DNA, just the CDR3 is kept, 36 bases in frame from base 1. CDR1 and CDR2 are read off the germline V gene as LGHNT and FRNRAP. Between the V and J ends, shortened by 2 bases and 7 bases respectively, the junction contains 8 bases. The time point label of this sample denotes: baseline before first vaccination. Samples from vaccinated people were obtained from the UK trials COV001 and COV002, which included a single-blind randomized controlled phase 2/3 trial of AZD1222 (ChAdOx1 nCoV-19) in healthy adults. For TCRbeta chain sequencing, PBMC samples were collected from trial participants at day 0 and at day 28 after the second dose. The CDR3 regions of human TCRbeta chains were analyzed by immunosequencing. On the study's bioinformatics: TCRs in the repertoires were compared against a reference library of SARS-CoV-2-specific TCRs that had been generated with the MIRA antigen-specificity platform. Breadth was defined as the fraction of unique TCRs that were SARS-CoV-2-associated. Depth was defined as the fraction of total T cells that were SARS-CoV-2-associated. Each spike-specific TCR was assigned to its reactive spike region and to a CD4 or CD8 class using the MIRA data. Log10-transformed breadth and depth values were compared by one-way ANOVA with Sidak's multiple comparisons tests. Imported from immuneACCESS, the table was reduced by TCRdb to in-frame sequences with V and J called. These copies leave out some clones; in studies compared against another copy, an unresolved V gene accounts for under half, and the cause of the remainder is not known. V and J calls plus clone size are reproduced from that table; the DNA served to infer D and trimming. This sample gives around 160,000 clones in total; more than 85% of them show up just once. Over 1.1% of the sample is taken by the ten largest.

With respect to this clone: Its recognized antigen is unknown. Base qualities are not recorded, but no much larger clone differs from it by a single base.

What the work shows at the level of the full study, not this receptor alone: Vaccine-associated CD4 TCRs spanned the whole spike protein, with dominant responses in regions 160-218 and 743-854. The 56-69-year group was small, and its depth increase did not reach significance, likely because of low power. Because no day 14 peak-response samples were available, the repertoires could be characterized only after the peak T cell response. Most participants were white British and females outnumbered males, and the authors suggested that clonal diversity may have been underestimated. Only five to seven AZD1222 recipients were SARS-CoV-2 seropositive at baseline, limiting conclusions about previously exposed vaccinees. Epitopes outside the regions mutated in the B.1.351 and B.1.1.7 variants were reportedly recognized by nearly half of the unique spike-specific TCRs. Spike-specific TCR breadth and depth rose significantly after two AZD1222 doses compared with day 0 and with MenACWY recipients.

The TCR was taken from an adult in good health. The sample in question was peripheral blood, obtained on day 0 of AZD1222 vaccination. The chain couples TRBV12-5 to TRBJ1-2; a confident D gene designation cannot be given. The CDR3 region: CASGLPIGGYTF. The sequence in DNA is TGTGCTAGTGGTTTGCCCATAGGTGGCTACACCTTC. When the CDR3 is completed using the reference TRBV12-5 and TRBJ1-2 genes on either side, the full variable domain is DARVTQTPRHKVTEMGQEVTMRCQPILGHNTVFWYRQTMMQGLELLAYFRNRAPLDDSGMPKDRFSAEMPDATLATLKIQPSEPRDSAVYFCASGLPIGGYTFGSGTRLTVV.